Below, one T cell receptor (beta chain) is given with its context. This sample was taken from a study of OX40 agonist ivuxolimab in advanced cancers. Generated by immunoSEQ multiplex PCR, the TCRdb table keeps only in-frame clones and is missing some. Among around 37,000 clones, roughly 80% were seen once, and the ten largest hold about 18%. Sequenced here: CD4+ or CD8+ T cells sorted from blood, sampled in a trial of the OX40 agonist ivuxolimab. This receptor was obtained from an adult with an advanced solid tumor such as melanoma, head and neck, liver or kidney cancer.

CDR3 residues: CGPGNQPQHF. CDR3 DNA: TGTGGACCAGGGAATCAGCCCCAGCATTTT. The chain combines TRBV6-1 with TRBJ1-5, with a weak D call TRBD1 (5 bases). Germline values: CDR1 MNHNS, CDR2 SASEGT. The CDR3 is 10 residues long.